The present TCR beta chain was sequenced within a study of cytomegalovirus exposure and HLA in healthy donors. CDR1 is LNHDA, CDR2 SQIVND, per germline (reference sequence). Trimming cost V 5 bases and J 0 bases, with 7 bases left between them. The CDR3 is 13 residues long. The PCR was carried out with 60 Vbeta primers and 13 Jbeta primers. Libraries were prepared by immunoSEQ multiplex PCR; TCRdb keeps only in-frame clonotypes and omits some of them. The sample includes tens of thousands of clones, 82% of them seen just once. Sample: PBMCs. The chain couples TRBV19 to TRBJ1-1; no definite D call. This sequence originates from a woman between 18 and 29 years old in good health and CMV-seronegative. CDR3: CASSSQMNTEAFF. CDR3 bases: TGTGCCAGTAGTTCCCAGATGAACACTGAAGCTTTCTTT.